This T cell receptor beta chain was retrieved from a study of T cells after yellow fever vaccination. One entry per CDR3 protein, called by TCRdb with MiXCR from the 5' RACE reads. The table includes approximately 150,000 distinct CDR3 sequences, approximately 6.2% detected once. The sample holds many counts of this clonotype. There are 14 residues in the CDR3. Germline CDR1 is SQVTM and CDR2 is ANQGSEA. V trimming: 3 bases; J trimming: 7 bases; junction bases outside the gene matches: 8. The sample was CD4+ T cells sorted from PBMCs, taken on the day of the first yellow fever vaccination. The source of this sequence is a man between 18 and 29 years old who received the YFV17D yellow fever vaccine. The chain carries TRBV29-1 and TRBJ2-2; 7 bases are a match to TRBD1. The CDR3 bases are TGCAGCGTTGACCCGACAGGGAGCAACGGGGAGCTGTTTTTT. This codes for CSVDPTGSNGELFF.